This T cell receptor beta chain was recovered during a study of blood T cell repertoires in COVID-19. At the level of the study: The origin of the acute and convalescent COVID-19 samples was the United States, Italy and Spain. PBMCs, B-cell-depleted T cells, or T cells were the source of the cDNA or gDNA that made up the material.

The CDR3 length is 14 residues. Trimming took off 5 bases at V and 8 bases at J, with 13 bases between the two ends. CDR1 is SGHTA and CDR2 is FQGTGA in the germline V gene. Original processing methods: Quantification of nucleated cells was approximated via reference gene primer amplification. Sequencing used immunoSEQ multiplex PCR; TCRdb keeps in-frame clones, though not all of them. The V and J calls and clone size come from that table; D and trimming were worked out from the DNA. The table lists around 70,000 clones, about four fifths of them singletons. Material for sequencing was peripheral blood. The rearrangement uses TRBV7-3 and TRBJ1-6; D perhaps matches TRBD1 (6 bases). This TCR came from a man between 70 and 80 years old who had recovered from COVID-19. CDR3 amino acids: CASSEDSKYSPLHF. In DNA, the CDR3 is TGTGCCAGCAGCGAGGACAGCAAATATTCACCCCTCCACTTT.